The clone carrying this TCR beta chain was counted a single time. This sample is part of a study of blood T cell repertoires in COVID-19. As handled by the study authors: Amplification from reference gene primers served as the basis for estimated nucleated cell counts. Clones were sequenced by immunoSEQ multiplex PCR, and TCRdb holds only the in-frame ones, with some missing. Clone size and V and J calls were adopted from that table, with D and trimming inferred from the DNA. Of fewer than 75,000 clones detected, about 90% appear once; the ten largest clones hold approximately 4.4%. This clonotype was sampled from a man aged 45-60 years with active COVID-19. Material for sequencing was peripheral blood.

The CDR3 nucleotides are TGTGCCAGCTCACCCCCCGGGGGACAGCCATCCTACAATGAGCAGTTCTTC. Translated: CASSPPGGQPSYNEQFF. The chain combines TRBV18 with TRBJ2-1; TRBD1 is a possible D gene (7 bases). The V end lost 3 bases, the J end lost 1 base, and 16 bases lay between the germline ends. Germline V lookup: CDR1 KGHSH, CDR2 LQKENI. The CDR3 contains 17 residues.